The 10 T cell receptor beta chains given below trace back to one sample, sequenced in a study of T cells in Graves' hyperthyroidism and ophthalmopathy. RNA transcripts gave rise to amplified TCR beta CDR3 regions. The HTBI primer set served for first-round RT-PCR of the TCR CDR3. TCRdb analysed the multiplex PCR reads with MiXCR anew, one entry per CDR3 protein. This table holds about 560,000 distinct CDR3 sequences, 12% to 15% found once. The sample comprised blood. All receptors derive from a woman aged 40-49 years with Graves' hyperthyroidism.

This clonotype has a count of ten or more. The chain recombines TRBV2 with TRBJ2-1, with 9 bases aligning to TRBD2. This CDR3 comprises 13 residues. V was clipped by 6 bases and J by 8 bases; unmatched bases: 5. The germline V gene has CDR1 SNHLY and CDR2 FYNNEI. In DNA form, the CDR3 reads TGTGCCAGCAGAGAGCGGGAGGTGTATGAGCAGTTCTTC. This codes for CASREREVYEQFF. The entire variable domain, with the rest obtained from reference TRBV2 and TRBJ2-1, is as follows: EPEVTQTPSHQVTQMGQEVILRCVPISNHLYFYWYRQILGQKVEFLVSFYNNEISEKSEIFDDQFSVERPDGSNFTLKIRSTKLEDSAMYFCASREREVYEQFFGPGTRLTVL.

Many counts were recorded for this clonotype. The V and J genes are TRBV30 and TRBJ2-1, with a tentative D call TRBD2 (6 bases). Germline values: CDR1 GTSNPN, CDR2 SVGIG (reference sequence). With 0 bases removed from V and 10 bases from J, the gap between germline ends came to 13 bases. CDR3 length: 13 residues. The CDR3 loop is CAWSVSGVGEQFF. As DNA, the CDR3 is TGTGCCTGGAGTGTATCGGGAGTAGGGGAGCAGTTCTTC.

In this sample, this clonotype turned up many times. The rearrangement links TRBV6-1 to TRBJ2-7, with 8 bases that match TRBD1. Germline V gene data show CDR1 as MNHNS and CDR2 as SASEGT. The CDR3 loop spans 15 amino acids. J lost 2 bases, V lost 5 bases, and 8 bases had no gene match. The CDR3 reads CASSPGQGSAYEQYF. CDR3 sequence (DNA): TGTGCCAGCAGTCCTGGACAGGGTAGTGCCTACGAGCAGTACTTC.

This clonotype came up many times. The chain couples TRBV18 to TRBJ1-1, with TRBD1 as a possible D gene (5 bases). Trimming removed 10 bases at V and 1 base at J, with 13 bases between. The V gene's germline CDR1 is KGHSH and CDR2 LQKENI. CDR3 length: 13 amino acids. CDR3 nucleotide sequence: TGTGCCACCACGGGGACTGAGAACACTGAAGCTTTCTTT. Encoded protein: CATTGTENTEAFF. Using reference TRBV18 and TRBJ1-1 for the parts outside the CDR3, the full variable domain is NAGVMQNPRHLVRRRGQEARLRCSPMKGHSHVYWYRQLPEEGLKFMVYLQKENIIDESGMPKERFSAEFPKEGPSILRIQQVVRGDSAAYFCATTGTENTEAFFGQGTRLTVV.

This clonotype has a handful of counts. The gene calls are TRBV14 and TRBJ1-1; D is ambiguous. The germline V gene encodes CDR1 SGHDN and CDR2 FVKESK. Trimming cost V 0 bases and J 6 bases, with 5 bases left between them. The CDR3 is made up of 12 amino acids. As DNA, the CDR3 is TGTGCCAGCAGCCAAGAGGGAGCTGAAGCTTTCTTT. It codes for CASSQEGAEAFF.

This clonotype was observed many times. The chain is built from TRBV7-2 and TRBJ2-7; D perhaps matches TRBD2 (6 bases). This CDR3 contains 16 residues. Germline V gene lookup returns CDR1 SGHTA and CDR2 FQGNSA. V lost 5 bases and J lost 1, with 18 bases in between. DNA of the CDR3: TGTGCCAGCAGCCCGACGGCCAGCGGGCGGTCCTACGAGCAGTACTTC. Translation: CASSPTASGRSYEQYF.

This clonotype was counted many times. This CDR3 is CASGLGEEQYF. In DNA, the CDR3 is TGTGCTAGTGGTTTAGGAGAAGAGCAGTACTTC. The chain has TRBV12-5 and TRBJ2-7; D gene uncertain. Trimming removed 3 bases from V and 7 bases from J, with 7 bases in between. Per the germline V gene, CDR1 is LGHNT and CDR2 is FRNRAP. This CDR3 comprises 11 residues. Full variable domain (outside the CDR3, taken from reference TRBV12-5 and TRBJ2-7): DARVTQTPRHKVTEMGQEVTMRCQPILGHNTVFWYRQTMMQGLELLAYFRNRAPLDDSGMPKDRFSAEMPDATLATLKIQPSEPRDSAVYFCASGLGEEQYFGPGTRLTVT.

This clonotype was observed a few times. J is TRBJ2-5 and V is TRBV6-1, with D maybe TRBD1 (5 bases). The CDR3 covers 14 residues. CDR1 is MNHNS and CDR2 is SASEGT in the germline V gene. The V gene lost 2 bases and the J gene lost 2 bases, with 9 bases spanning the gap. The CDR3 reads CASSEMRQQETQYF. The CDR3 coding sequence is TGTGCCAGCAGTGAAATGAGACAGCAAGAGACCCAGTACTTC.

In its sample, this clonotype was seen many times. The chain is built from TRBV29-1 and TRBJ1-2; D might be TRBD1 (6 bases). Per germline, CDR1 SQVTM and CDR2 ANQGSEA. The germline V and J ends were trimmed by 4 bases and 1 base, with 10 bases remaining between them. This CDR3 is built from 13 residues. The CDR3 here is CSVGTGLNYGYTF. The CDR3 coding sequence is TGCAGCGTTGGCACAGGGCTTAACTATGGCTACACCTTC.

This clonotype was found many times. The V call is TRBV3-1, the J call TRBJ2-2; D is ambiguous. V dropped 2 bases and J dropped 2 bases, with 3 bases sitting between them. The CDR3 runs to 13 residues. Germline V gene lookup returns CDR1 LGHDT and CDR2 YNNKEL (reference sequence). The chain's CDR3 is CASSQLNTGELFF. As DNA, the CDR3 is TGTGCCAGCAGCCAACTAAACACCGGGGAGCTGTTTTTT.